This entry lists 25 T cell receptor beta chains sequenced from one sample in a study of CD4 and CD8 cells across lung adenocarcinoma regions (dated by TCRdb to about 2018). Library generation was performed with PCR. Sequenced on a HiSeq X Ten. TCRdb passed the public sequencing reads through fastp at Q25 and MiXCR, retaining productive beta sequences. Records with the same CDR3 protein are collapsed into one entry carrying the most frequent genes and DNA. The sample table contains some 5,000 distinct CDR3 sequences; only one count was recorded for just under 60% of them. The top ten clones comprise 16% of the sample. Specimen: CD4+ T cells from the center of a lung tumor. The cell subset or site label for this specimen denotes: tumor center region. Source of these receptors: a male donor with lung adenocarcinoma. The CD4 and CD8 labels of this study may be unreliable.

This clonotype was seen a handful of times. CDR3 sequence: CASSERGASAEQFF. CDR3 DNA sequence: TGTGCCAGCAGTGAACGTGGAGCTAGCGCTGAGCAGTTCTTC. V and J are TRBV6-1 and TRBJ2-1, with a possible D match to TRBD2 (6 bases). V was shortened by 2 bases and J by 9 bases, with 14 bases between the two germline ends. Germline values: CDR1 MNHNS, CDR2 SASEGT. The CDR3 is 14 residues long.

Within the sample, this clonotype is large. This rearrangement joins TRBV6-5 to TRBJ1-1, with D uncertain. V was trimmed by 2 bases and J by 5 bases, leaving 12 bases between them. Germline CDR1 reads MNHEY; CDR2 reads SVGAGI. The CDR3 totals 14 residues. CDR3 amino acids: CASSYRGRSTEAFF. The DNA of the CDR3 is TGTGCCAGCAGTTACCGTGGAAGGAGTACTGAAGCTTTCTTT.

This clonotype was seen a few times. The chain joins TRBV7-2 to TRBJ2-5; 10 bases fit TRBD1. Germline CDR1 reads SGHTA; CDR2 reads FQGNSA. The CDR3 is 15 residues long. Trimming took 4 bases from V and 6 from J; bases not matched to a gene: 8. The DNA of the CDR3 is TGTGCCAGCAGCTCGGCCGGGACAGGGGAACAGACCCAGTACTTC. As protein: CASSSAGTGEQTQYF.

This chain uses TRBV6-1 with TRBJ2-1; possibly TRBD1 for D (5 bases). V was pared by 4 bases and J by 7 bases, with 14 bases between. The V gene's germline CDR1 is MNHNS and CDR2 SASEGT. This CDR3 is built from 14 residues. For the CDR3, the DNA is TGTGCCAGCAGTGGGCTTGGGGCAGTGAATGAGCAGTTCTTC. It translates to CASSGLGAVNEQFF.

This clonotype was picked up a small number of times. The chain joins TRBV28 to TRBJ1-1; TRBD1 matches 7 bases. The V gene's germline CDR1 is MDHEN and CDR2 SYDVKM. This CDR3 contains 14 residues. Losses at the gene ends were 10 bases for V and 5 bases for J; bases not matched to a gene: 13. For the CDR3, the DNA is TGTGCCACCTCGTCCGGGACAGTCGGGACTGAAGCTTTCTTT. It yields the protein CATSSGTVGTEAFF.

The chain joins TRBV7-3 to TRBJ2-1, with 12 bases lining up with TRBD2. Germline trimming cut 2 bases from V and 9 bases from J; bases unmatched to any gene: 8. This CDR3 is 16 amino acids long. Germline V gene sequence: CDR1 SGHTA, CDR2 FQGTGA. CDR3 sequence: CASSLATTSGSGEQFF. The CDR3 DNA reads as TGTGCCAGCAGCTTAGCTACGACTAGCGGGAGTGGTGAGCAGTTCTTC.

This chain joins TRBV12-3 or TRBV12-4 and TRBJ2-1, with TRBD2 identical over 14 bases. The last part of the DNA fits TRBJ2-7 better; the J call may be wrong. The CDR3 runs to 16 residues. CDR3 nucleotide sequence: TGTGCCAGCAGTTTAATGACTAGCGGGAGGGCCTACGAGCAGTACTTC. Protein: CASSLMTSGRAYEQYF.

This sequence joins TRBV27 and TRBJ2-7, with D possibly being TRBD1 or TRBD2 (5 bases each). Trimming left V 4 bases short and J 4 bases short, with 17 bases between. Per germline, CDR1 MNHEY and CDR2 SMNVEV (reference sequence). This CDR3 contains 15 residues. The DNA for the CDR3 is TGTGCCAGCAGTTCTGGGACGGTAGGAGGATACGAGCAGTACTTC. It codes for CASSSGTVGGYEQYF.

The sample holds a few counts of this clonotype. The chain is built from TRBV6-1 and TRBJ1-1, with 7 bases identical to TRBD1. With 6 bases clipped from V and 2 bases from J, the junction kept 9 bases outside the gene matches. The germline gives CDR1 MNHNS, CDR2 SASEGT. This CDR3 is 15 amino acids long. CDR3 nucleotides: TGTGCCAGCAGCCCCGTCGCAGGGGGAAACACTGAAGCTTTCTTT. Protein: CASSPVAGGNTEAFF.

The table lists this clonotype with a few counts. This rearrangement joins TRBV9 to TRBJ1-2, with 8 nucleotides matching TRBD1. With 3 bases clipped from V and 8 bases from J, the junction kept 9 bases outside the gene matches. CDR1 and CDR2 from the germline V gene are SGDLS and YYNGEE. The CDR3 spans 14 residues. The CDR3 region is CASSAETGAQGYTF. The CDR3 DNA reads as TGTGCCAGCAGCGCCGAGACAGGGGCCCAGGGCTACACCTTC.

The CDR3 sequence: CASRQGARGTGELFF. CDR3 bases: TGCGCCAGCAGGCAGGGGGCTCGAGGCACCGGGGAGCTGTTTTTT. This chain connects TRBV10-2 to TRBJ2-2; TRBD1 agrees at 8 bases. V shed 6 bases and J 4 bases; nucleotides not matched to a gene: 7. The CDR3 totals 15 residues. Germline V gene data show CDR1 as WSHSY and CDR2 as SAAADI.

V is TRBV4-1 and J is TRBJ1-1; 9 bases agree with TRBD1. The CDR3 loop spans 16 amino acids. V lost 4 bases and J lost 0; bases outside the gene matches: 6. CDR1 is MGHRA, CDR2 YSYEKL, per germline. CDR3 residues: CASSRGQGPMNTEAFF. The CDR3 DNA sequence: TGCGCCAGCAGCCGAGGACAGGGGCCTATGAACACTGAAGCTTTCTTT.

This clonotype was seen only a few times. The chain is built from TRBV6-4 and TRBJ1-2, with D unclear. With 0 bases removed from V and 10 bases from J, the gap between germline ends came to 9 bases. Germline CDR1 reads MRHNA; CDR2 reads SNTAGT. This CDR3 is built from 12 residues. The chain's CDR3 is CASSDSGSVYTF. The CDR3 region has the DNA TGTGCCAGCAGTGACTCGGGTTCGGTCTACACCTTC.

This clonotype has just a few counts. The CDR3 region has the DNA TGTGCCAGCAGTCACCAATCGGGGTATTCGAAGACGGCAGAGACCCAGTATTTT. Its protein product is CASSHQSGYSKTAETQYF. The rearrangement links TRBV6-5 to TRBJ2-3; possibly TRBD2 for D (5 bases). Germline CDR1 reads MNHEY; CDR2 reads SVGAGI. V lost 5 bases, J lost 12 bases, and 33 bases lay in between. The CDR3 is 18 amino acids.

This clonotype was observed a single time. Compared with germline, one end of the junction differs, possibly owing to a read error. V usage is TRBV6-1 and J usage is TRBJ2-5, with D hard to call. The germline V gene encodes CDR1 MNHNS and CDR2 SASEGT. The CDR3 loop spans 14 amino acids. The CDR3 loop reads CAGSGQADQETQYF. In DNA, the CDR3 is TGTGCGGGCAGTGGGCAGGCCGACCAAGAGACGCAGTACTTT.

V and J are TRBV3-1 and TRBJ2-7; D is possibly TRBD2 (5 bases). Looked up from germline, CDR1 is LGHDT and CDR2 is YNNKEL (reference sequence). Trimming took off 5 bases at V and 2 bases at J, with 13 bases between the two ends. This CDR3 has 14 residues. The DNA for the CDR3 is TGTGCCAGCAGCGCGAGACTACCACCCTACGAGCAGTACTTC. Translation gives CASSARLPPYEQYF.

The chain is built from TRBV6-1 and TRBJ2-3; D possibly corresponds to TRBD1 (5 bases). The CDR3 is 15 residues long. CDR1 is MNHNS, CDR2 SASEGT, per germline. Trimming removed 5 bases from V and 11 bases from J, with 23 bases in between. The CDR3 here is CASSRWGGSTEEQYF. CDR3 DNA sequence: TGTGCCAGCAGTCGATGGGGCGGTAGCACAGAGGAGCAGTATTTT.

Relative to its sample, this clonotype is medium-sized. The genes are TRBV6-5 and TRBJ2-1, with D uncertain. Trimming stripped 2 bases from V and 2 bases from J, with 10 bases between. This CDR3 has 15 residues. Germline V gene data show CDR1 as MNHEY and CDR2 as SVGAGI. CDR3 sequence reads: CASSYTEFPYNEQFF. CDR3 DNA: TGTGCCAGCAGTTACACGGAGTTCCCCTACAATGAGCAGTTCTTC.

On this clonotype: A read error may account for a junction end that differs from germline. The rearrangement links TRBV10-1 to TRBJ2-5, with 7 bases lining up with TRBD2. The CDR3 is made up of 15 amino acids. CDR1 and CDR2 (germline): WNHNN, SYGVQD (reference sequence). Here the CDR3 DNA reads TGCGGCGGGGGACCGGGACGACGAGACAAAGAGACGCAGTACTTC. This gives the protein CGGGPGRRDKETQYF.

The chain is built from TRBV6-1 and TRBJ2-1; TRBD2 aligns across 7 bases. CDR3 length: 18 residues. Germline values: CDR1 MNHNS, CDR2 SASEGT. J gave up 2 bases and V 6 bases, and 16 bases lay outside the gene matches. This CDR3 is CASRDLAASYGAYNEQFF. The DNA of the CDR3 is TGTGCCAGCAGGGACCTAGCGGCGTCCTATGGAGCCTACAATGAGCAGTTCTTC.

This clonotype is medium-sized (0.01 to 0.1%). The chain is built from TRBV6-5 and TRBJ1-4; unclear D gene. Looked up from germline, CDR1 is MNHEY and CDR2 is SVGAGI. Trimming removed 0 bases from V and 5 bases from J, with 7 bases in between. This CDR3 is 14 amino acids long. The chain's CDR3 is CASSYSQENEKLFF. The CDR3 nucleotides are TGTGCCAGCAGTTACTCCCAGGAGAATGAAAAACTGTTTTTT.

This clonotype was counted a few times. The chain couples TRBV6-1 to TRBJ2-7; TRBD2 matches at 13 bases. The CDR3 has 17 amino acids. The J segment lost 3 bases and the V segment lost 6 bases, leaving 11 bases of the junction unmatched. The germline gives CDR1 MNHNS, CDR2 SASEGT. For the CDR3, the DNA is TGTGCCAGCAGGGCCTTGAGACTAGCGGGGGGATTCTACGAGCAGTACTTC. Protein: CASRALRLAGGFYEQYF.

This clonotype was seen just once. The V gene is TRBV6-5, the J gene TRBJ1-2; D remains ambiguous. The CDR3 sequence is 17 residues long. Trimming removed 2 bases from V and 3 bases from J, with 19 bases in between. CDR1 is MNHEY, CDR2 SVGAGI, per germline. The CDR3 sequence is CASSYPLSGSSHYGYTF. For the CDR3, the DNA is TGTGCCAGCAGTTACCCACTTTCAGGCAGTTCACACTATGGCTACACCTTC.

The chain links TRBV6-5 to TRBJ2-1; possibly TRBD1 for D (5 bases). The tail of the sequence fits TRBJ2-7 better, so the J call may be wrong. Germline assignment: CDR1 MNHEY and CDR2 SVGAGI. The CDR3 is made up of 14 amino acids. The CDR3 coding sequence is TGTGCCAGCAGTTACTCTCCAGGGCCCTACGAGCAGTACTTC. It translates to CASSYSPGPYEQYF.

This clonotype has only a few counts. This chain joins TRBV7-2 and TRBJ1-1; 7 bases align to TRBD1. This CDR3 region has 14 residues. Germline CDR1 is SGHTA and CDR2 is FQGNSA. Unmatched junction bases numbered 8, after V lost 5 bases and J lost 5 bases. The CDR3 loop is CASSIDRVRTEAFF. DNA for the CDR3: TGTGCCAGCAGCATCGACAGGGTTCGAACTGAAGCTTTCTTT.